The 27 T cell receptor beta chains given below trace back to one sample, sequenced in a study of blood T cell repertoires in COVID-19. Clones were read by immunoSEQ multiplex PCR, and TCRdb kept only the in-frame ones, dropping some. This sample has approximately 230,000 clones, with around four fifths found just once. Sequences were obtained from peripheral blood. These receptors came from a man aged 30-40 years with active or convalescent COVID-19.

The chain couples TRBV21-1 to TRBJ1-3. TRBV21-1 constitutes a pseudogene. CDR3 length: 16 amino acids. The CDR3 reads CASSKTWGGSGNTIYF. CDR3 DNA sequence: TGTGCCAGCAGCAAAACCTGGGGGGGCTCTGGAAACACCATATATTTT.

The V gene is TRBV4-2, the J gene TRBJ2-1; 8 bases match TRBD2. CDR1 and CDR2 from the germline V gene are LGHNA and YNFKEQ. With V trimmed by 3 bases and J by 5 bases, 12 bases remained unmatched. The CDR3 sequence is 17 residues long. CDR3 protein: CASSQEYAGGPNNEQFF. CDR3 sequence (DNA): TGTGCCAGCAGCCAGGAATACGCGGGGGGCCCAAACAATGAGCAGTTCTTC.

This chain joins TRBV28 and TRBJ1-1; weak D call: TRBD1 (5 bases). CDR1 is MDHEN, CDR2 SYDVKM, per germline. The CDR3 totals 12 residues. V lost 8 bases and J lost 2, with 9 bases in between. The CDR3 spells CASVQVNTEAFF. CDR3 coding DNA: TGTGCCAGCGTACAGGTTAACACTGAAGCTTTCTTT.

A single count supports this clone. The chain uses TRBV27 and TRBJ2-1, with 8 bases identical to TRBD2. V shed 3 bases and J 9 bases; nucleotides not matched to a gene: 7. This CDR3 spans 14 amino acids. Germline CDR1 is MNHEY and CDR2 is SMNVEV (reference sequence). CDR3 in amino acids: CASSLRGASGEQFF. The DNA for the CDR3 is TGTGCCAGCAGTTTGCGGGGGGCCTCGGGTGAGCAGTTCTTC.

The V call is TRBV9, the J call TRBJ1-6, with a weak D call TRBD1 (5 bases). Trimming stripped 4 bases from V and 10 bases from J, with 12 bases between. The CDR3 has 13 amino acids. The germline gives CDR1 SGDLS, CDR2 YYNGEE. CDR3 amino acids: CASSPVGRSPLHF. CDR3 DNA sequence: TGTGCCAGCAGCCCAGTGGGGCGGTCACCCCTCCACTTT.

J is TRBJ1-3 and V is TRBV28; D ambiguous. Looked up from germline, CDR1 is MDHEN and CDR2 is SYDVKM. CDR3 length: 13 residues. Deletions cut 8 bases from V and 2 bases from J, with 10 bases between. CDR3 in DNA: TGTGCCAGCTGCCTTCAGGCTGGAAACACCATATATTTT. Amino acids: CASCLQAGNTIYF.

The chain combines TRBV12-3 or TRBV12-4 with TRBJ1-2, with D possibly matching TRBD1 (6 bases). V was shortened by 5 bases and J by 2 bases, with 9 bases between the two germline ends. The CDR3 consists of 13 residues. CDR3: CASSKQGNYGYTF. Written as DNA, the CDR3 is TGTGCCAGCAGTAAACAGGGCAACTATGGCTACACCTTC.

This chain links TRBV3-1 (or the pseudogene TRBV3-2) with TRBJ2-2; 11 bases are shared with TRBD2. Germline V gene sequence: CDR1 LGHDT, CDR2 YNNKEL (reference sequence). The V gene end was trimmed by 1 base and the J gene end by 6 bases; junction bases not matched to a gene: 16. This CDR3 region has 20 residues. The CDR3: CASSQVLHPSLAGGSGELFF. The DNA for the CDR3 is TGTGCCAGCAGCCAAGTCTTACACCCCAGCCTAGCGGGAGGCTCCGGGGAGCTGTTTTTT.

The chain uses TRBV4-1 and TRBJ1-5; D is undetermined. Trimming shortened V by 0 bases and J by 3 bases, and 9 bases separated the two germline ends. Germline V CDR1 and CDR2: MGHRA, YSYEKL. This CDR3 region has 15 residues. For the CDR3, the DNA is TGCGCCAGCAGCCAAGATGGGCGATACAATCAGCCCCAGCATTTT. Its translation: CASSQDGRYNQPQHF.

V usage is TRBV19 and J usage is TRBJ2-2; possibly TRBD2 for D (6 bases). The V end lost 6 bases, the J end lost 10 bases, and 21 bases lay between the germline ends. CDR1 is LNHDA and CDR2 is SQIVND in the germline V gene (reference sequence). This CDR3 has 15 amino acids. The CDR3 loop is CASRPTRLSWAELFF. The CDR3 coding sequence is TGTGCCAGTAGGCCGACTAGATTGAGCTGGGCGGAGCTGTTTTTT.

The chain employs TRBV4-2 and TRBJ2-1; 8 bases are shared with TRBD1. Germline V lookup: CDR1 LGHNA, CDR2 YNFKEQ. The length of the CDR3 is 15 residues. Trimming cost V 8 bases and J 0 bases; bases outside gene matches: 6. The DNA of the CDR3 is TGTGCCAGCGGGCGGACAGGGAGCTCCTACAATGAGCAGTTCTTC. Translated: CASGRTGSSYNEQFF.

This clone has only one observation. The chain carries TRBV10-1 and TRBJ2-7, with 9 bases that match TRBD1. After removal of 7 bases from V and 4 bases from J, the junction contained 8 bases not matched to a gene. This CDR3 contains 14 residues. Germline V gene lookup returns CDR1 WNHNN and CDR2 SYGVQD (reference sequence). This CDR3 reads CASTTGTGRYEQYF. In DNA form, the CDR3 reads TGCGCCAGCACCACAGGGACAGGGCGATACGAGCAGTACTTC.

The chain has TRBV9 and TRBJ1-1; perhaps TRBD1 as D (5 bases). The CDR3 consists of 18 residues. The germline V gene encodes CDR1 SGDLS and CDR2 YYNGEE. Trimming removed 4 bases at V and 1 base at J, with 23 bases between. CDR3 sequence (DNA): TGTGCCAGCAGCCATATCGAGGGGACTCCGAAGAAGAACACTGAAGCTTTCTTT. Amino acids: CASSHIEGTPKKNTEAFF.

The chain has TRBV9 and TRBJ2-7, with 7 bases aligning to TRBD2. After removal of 4 bases from V and 0 bases from J, the junction contained 7 bases not matched to a gene. The CDR3 runs 15 residues. Germline V lookup: CDR1 SGDLS, CDR2 YYNGEE. DNA of the CDR3: TGTGCCAGCAGCCCTACGGGGGGAGGCTCCTACGAGCAGTACTTC. Translated: CASSPTGGGSYEQYF. Full variable domain (outside the CDR3, taken from reference TRBV9 and TRBJ2-7): DSGVTQTPKHLITATGQRVTLRCSPRSGDLSVYWYQQSLDQGLQFLIQYYNGEERAKGNILERFSAQQFPDLHSELNLSSLELGDSALYFCASSPTGGGSYEQYFGPGTRLTVT.

The rearrangement joins TRBV9 to TRBJ1-1; D is possibly TRBD1 (5 bases). Trimming pared 0 bases from V and 8 bases from J, leaving 11 bases between. CDR1 is SGDLS, CDR2 YYNGEE, per germline. The CDR3 runs 13 residues. DNA of the CDR3: TGTGCCAGCAGCGTAGGGTTGGGGCCAGAAGCTTTCTTT. Amino acids: CASSVGLGPEAFF.

The chain carries TRBV2 and TRBJ2-5; a possible D gene is TRBD1 (5 bases). This CDR3 is built from 15 residues. Germline CDR1 reads SNHLY; CDR2 reads FYNNEI. Trimming left V 2 bases short and J 5 bases short, with 15 bases between. For the CDR3, the DNA is TGTGCCAGCAGTGAACCCCGCGCAGGGATCGAGACCCAGTACTTC. It codes for CASSEPRAGIETQYF.

This clone was found once. V gene TRBV15 combines with J gene TRBJ2-1; 7 nucleotides line up with TRBD2. Germline V gene lookup returns CDR1 LNHNV and CDR2 YYDKDF (reference sequence). This CDR3 has 16 amino acids. V shed 5 bases, J shed 1 base, and the junction held 8 bases outside the gene matches. The CDR3 protein is CATSPSLLASYNEQFF. DNA of the CDR3: TGTGCCACCAGCCCCTCCCTACTAGCGTCCTACAATGAGCAGTTCTTC.

V gene TRBV19 combines with J gene TRBJ2-7; 9 nucleotides match TRBD1. Germline V gene data show CDR1 as LNHDA and CDR2 as SQIVND (reference sequence). The V segment lost 4 bases and the J segment 6 bases; nucleotides outside the gene matches: 10. This CDR3 is 15 amino acids long. The CDR3 reads CASSTRTGVVSEQYF. For the CDR3, the DNA is TGTGCCAGTAGTACCCGGACAGGGGTCGTTTCCGAGCAGTACTTC.

The rearrangement uses TRBV4-3 and TRBJ1-2, with TRBD1 matching over 12 bases. This CDR3 region has 15 residues. In germline, CDR1 is LGHNA, CDR2 YSLEER. V gave up 3 bases and J gave up 8 bases; unmatched junction bases: 7. The DNA of the CDR3 is TGCGCCAGCAGCCACTTGGGACAGGGGGCTGGGGGCTACACCTTC. Its translation is CASSHLGQGAGGYTF.

The chain carries TRBV5-1 and TRBJ2-3; 9 bases are shared with TRBD2. The germline V gene encodes CDR1 SGHRS and CDR2 YFSETQ. V lost 0 bases, J lost 6 bases, and 8 bases stayed unmatched. This CDR3 spans 16 amino acids. CDR3 sequence (DNA): TGCGCCAGCAGCTTGGCCGTTAGCGGGGGAGGGGATACGCAGTATTTT. Translation gives CASSLAVSGGGDTQYF.

The chain combines TRBV5-6 with TRBJ2-5, with 9 bases fitting TRBD1. The CDR3 is 16 residues long. Germline CDR1 and CDR2: SGHDT and YYEEEE. Unmatched junction bases numbered 10, after V lost 3 bases and J lost 4 bases. This CDR3 is CASSWRGTGWSETQYF. CDR3 bases: TGTGCCAGCAGCTGGAGAGGGACAGGGTGGTCAGAGACCCAGTACTTC.

V gene TRBV1 combines with J gene TRBJ2-1; TRBD2, as called in the table, went unchecked against the DNA. TRBV1 is a pseudogene. The CDR3 consists of 17 residues. DNA of the CDR3: TGCACCAGCAGCCAAGATGGTGGGTGCGGGGGGGTAAAGGAGCAGTTCTTC. This gives the protein CTSSQDGGCGGVKEQFF.

This chain links TRBV7-2 with TRBJ2-5; 9 bases agree with TRBD2. Unmatched junction bases numbered 0, after V lost 3 bases and J lost 4 bases. The germline CDR1 and CDR2 sequences are SGHTA and FQGNSA. There are 13 residues in the CDR3. The CDR3 loop reads CASSFSGGETQYF. The CDR3 DNA sequence: TGTGCCAGCAGCTTTAGCGGGGGAGAGACCCAGTACTTC.

The chain has TRBV30 and TRBJ2-1; TRBD2 matches at 9 bases. With V trimmed by 4 bases and J by 4 bases, 11 bases remained unmatched. There are 16 residues in the CDR3. Germline V gene data show CDR1 as GTSNPN and CDR2 as SVGIG (reference sequence). CDR3 in amino acids: CAWTGVAGEGYNEQFF. The CDR3 coding sequence is TGTGCCTGGACCGGAGTAGCGGGAGAGGGTTACAATGAGCAGTTCTTC.

This chain uses TRBV11-2 with TRBJ1-5; D gene unclear. In germline, CDR1 is SGHAT, CDR2 FQNNGV. The V end was cut by 2 bases, the J end by 5 bases, with 7 bases between. The CDR3 is 13 residues long. The CDR3 protein is CASSLFLDQPQHF. In DNA, the CDR3 is TGTGCCAGCAGCTTATTTCTTGATCAGCCCCAGCATTTT.

The chain uses TRBV6-5 and TRBJ1-2, with D possibly TRBD1 on 5 matching bases. The germline gives CDR1 MNHEY, CDR2 SVGAGI. V was shortened by 0 bases and J by 3 bases, with 8 bases between the two germline ends. The CDR3 is 14 amino acids. CDR3 region: CASSYSWGDYGYTF. The CDR3 DNA follows: TGTGCCAGCAGTTACTCCTGGGGGGACTATGGCTACACCTTC.

This clone turned up a few times. The CDR3 loop is CASSPGHGRYIDQPQHF. In DNA form, the CDR3 reads TGTGCCAGCAGCCCCGGACACGGCAGGTACATAGATCAGCCCCAGCATTTT. The chain uses TRBV5-6 and TRBJ1-5, with a tentative D call TRBD1 (5 bases). Between the trimmed V and J ends, which lost 4 bases and 5 bases, there was a span of 22 bases. Germline lookup yields CDR1 SGHDT and CDR2 YYEEEE. CDR3 length: 17 residues.